Listed here is a single T cell receptor (beta chain). Antigen: not known. Each CDR3 protein gets one entry after TCRdb re-called the 5' RACE reads with MiXCR. Counted here are roughly 500,000 distinct CDR3 sequences, roughly 21% occurring once; the ten biggest clones make up around 0.91%. Per the germline V gene, CDR1 is SGHRS and CDR2 is YFSETQ. This CDR3 contains 15 residues. V lost 5 bases and J lost 5; bases outside the gene matches: 8. These data belong to a study of identical twins. Broader study findings: There is a chance that invariant MAIT and iNKT cells partially muddied zero-insertion analyses.

This same sample was also taken into another study, of T cells expressing NK-cell markers. That report notes: In sorted CD3+CD56+NKG2C+, CD3+CD56+NKG2C- and CD3+CD56-NKG2C+ T cells, TCR beta repertoires were obtained. Among CD8+ T cells from 5 to 7 donors, dominant NKG2C+ clonotypes accounted for about 1.0-7.0%. These clonotypes, the leaders elsewhere, also led the CD3+CD56-NKG2C+ fraction in four donors.

This clonotype was obtained from a woman aged 18-29 years in good health. V is TRBV5-1 and J is TRBJ1-4, with 8 bases aligning to TRBD1. The sequenced material came from CD4+ T cells sorted from blood. CDR3 region: CASSRGDRKNEKLFF. In DNA, the CDR3 is TGCGCCAGCAGTCGGGGGGACAGGAAAAATGAAAAACTGTTTTTT.